This entry is about one TCR beta chain. The antigen is unknown. This entry comes from a study of OX40 agonist ivuxolimab in advanced cancers. J gave up 3 bases and V 5 bases, and 4 bases lay outside the gene matches. The CDR3 is made up of 13 amino acids. CDR1 SGHDT and CDR2 YYEEEE come from the germline V gene. Points from the study as a whole: Both blood CD4+ and CD8+ T cells showed clonal growth by week 6 at 0.1 to 3.0 mg/kg. There were, on average, more expanded clones in CD8+ T cells than in CD4+. Researchers did not establish what antigens the expanded peripheral T cells target.

The repertoire was sequenced with immunoSEQ multiplex PCR; TCRdb's copy has only in-frame clones and lacks some. The sample holds 25,000 to 35,000 clones, around 86% seen once. The sample in question was CD4+ or CD8+ T cells sorted from blood, obtained in a trial of the OX40 agonist ivuxolimab. The chain uses TRBV5-6 and TRBJ2-7; 8 bases are shared with TRBD1. The clonotype was recovered from an adult with an advanced solid tumor such as melanoma, head and neck, liver or kidney cancer. The CDR3 reads CASRFTGGYEQYF. CDR3 in DNA: TGTGCCAGCAGGTTCACAGGGGGCTACGAGCAGTACTTC.